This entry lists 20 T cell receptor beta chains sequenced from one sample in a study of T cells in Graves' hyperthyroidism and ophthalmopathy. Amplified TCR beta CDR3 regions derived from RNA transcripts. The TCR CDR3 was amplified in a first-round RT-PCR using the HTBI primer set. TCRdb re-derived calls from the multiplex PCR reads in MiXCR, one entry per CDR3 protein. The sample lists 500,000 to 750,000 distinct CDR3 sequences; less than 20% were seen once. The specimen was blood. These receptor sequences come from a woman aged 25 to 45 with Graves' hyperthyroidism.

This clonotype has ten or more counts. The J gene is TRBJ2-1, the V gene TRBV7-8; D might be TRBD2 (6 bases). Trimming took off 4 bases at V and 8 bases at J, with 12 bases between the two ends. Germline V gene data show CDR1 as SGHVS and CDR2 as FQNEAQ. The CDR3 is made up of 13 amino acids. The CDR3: CASSWAPGDEQFF. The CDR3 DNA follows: TGTGCCAGCAGCTGGGCCCCGGGGGATGAGCAGTTCTTC.

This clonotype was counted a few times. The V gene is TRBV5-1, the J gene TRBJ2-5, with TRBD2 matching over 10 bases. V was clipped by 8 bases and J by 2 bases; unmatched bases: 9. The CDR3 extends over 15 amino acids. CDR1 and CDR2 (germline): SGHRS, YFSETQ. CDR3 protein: CASGTSDTLQETQYF. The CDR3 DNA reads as TGCGCCAGTGGGACTAGCGATACCCTACAAGAGACCCAGTACTTC.

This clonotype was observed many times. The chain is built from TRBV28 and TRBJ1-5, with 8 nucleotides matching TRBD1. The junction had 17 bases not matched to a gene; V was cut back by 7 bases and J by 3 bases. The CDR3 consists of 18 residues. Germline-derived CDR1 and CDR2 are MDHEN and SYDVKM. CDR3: CASNEPFFSGGPNQPQHF. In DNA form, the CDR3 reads TGTGCCAGCAATGAACCCTTTTTTTCAGGGGGCCCCAATCAGCCCCAGCATTTT.

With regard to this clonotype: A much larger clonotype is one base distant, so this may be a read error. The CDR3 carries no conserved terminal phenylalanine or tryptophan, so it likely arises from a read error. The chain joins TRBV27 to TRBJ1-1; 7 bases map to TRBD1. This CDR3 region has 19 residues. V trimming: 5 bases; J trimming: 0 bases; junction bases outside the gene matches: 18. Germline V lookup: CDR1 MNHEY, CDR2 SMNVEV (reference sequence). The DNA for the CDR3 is TGTGCCAGCAGTCCTCGCCAAACAGGGGTTTTCCCCCTGAACACTGAAGCTTTCCTT. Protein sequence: CASSPRQTGVFPLNTEAFL.

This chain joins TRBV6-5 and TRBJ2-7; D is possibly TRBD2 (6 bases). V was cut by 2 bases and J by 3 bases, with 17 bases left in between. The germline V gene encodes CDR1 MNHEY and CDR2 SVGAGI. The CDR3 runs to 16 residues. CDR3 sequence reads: CASSYPFFGGNYEQYF. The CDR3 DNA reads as TGTGCCAGCAGTTACCCTTTTTTTGGCGGGAACTACGAGCAGTACTTC.

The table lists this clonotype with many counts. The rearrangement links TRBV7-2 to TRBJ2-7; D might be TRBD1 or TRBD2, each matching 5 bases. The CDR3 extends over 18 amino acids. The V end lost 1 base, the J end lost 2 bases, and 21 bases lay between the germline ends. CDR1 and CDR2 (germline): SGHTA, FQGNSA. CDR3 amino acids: CASSLGPTTRDAPYEQYF. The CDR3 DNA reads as TGTGCCAGCAGCTTAGGTCCTACCACCCGGGACGCCCCCTACGAGCAGTACTTC.

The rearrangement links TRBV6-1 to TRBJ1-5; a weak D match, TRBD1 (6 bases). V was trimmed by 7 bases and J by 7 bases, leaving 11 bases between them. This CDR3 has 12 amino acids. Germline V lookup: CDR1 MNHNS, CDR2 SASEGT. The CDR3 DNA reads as TGTGCCAGCAACACCCAGGGGCAGCCCCAGCATTTT. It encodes CASNTQGQPQHF.

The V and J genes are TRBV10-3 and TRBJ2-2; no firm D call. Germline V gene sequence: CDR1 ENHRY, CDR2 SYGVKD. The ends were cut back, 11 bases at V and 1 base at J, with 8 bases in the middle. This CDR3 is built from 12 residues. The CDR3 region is CASNGNTGELFF. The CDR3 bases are TGTGCCTCGAACGGGAACACCGGGGAGCTGTTTTTT.

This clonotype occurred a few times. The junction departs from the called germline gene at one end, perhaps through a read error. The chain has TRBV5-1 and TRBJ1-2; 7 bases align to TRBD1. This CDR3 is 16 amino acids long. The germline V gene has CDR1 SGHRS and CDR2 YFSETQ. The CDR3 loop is CASNLRGDSYNYGYTF. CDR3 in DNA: TGCGCCAGCAACTTGAGAGGGGACAGTTACAACTATGGCTACACCTTC. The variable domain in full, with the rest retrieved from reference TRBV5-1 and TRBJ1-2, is KAGVTQTPRYLIKTRGQQVTLSCSPISGHRSVSWYQQTPGQGLQFLFEYFSETQRNKGNFPGRFSGRQFSNSRSEMNVSTLELGDSALYLCASNLRGDSYNYGYTFGSGTRLTVV.

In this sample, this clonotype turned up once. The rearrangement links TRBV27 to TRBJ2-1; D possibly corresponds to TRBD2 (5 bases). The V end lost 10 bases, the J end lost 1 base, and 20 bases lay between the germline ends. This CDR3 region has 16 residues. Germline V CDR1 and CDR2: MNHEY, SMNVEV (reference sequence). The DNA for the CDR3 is TGTGCCACCTACCCCCGGCCGGAGGTATCCTACAATGAGCAGTTCTTC. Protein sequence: CATYPRPEVSYNEQFF.

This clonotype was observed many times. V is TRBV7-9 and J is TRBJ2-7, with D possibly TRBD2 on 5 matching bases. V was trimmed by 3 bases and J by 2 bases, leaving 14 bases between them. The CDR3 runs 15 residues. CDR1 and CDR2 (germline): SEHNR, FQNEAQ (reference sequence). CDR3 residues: CASSFAGGPTYEQYF. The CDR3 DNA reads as TGTGCCAGCAGCTTCGCTGGCGGGCCAACCTACGAGCAGTACTTC.

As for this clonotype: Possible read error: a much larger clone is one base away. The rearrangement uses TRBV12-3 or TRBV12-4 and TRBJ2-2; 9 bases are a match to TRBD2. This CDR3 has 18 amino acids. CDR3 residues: CASSFPFGAGGRTGGLFF. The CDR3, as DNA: TGTGCCAGCAGTTTCCCCTTTGGGGCGGGAGGGCGCACCGGGGGGCTGTTTTTT.

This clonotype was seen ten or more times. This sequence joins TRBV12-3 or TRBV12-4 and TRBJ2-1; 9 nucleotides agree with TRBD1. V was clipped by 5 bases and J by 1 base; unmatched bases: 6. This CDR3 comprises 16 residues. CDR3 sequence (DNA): TGTGCCAGCAGTCCCCCCGGGACAGGGTCCTACAATGAGCAGTTCTTC. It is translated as CASSPPGTGSYNEQFF.

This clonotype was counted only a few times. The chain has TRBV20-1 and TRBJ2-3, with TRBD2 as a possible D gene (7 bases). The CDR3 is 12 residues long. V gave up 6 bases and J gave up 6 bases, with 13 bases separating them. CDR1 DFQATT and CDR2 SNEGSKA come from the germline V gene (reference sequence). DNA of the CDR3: TGCAGTGCCCGAGAGGGGGGGGATACGCAGTATTTT. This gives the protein CSAREGGDTQYF.

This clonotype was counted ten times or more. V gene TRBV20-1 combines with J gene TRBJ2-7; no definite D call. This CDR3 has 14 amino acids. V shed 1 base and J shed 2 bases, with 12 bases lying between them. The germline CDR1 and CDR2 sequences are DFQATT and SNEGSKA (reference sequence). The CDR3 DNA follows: TGCAGTGCTAGAGGGACGGCTACGGCCTACGAGCAGTACTTC. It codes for CSARGTATAYEQYF.

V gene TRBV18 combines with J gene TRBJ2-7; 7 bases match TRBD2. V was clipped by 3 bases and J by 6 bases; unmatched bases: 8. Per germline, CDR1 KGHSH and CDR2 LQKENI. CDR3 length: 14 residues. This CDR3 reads CASSPDGGYVEQYF. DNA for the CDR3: TGTGCCAGCTCACCTGACGGGGGGTATGTCGAGCAGTACTTC.

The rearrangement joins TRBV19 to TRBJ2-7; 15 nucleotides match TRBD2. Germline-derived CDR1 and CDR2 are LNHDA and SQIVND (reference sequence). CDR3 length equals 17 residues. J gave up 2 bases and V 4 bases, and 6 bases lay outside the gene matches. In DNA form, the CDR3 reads TGTGCCAGTAGTACGGGGACTAGCGGGAGGATCGCCTACGAGCAGTACTTC. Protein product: CASSTGTSGRIAYEQYF.

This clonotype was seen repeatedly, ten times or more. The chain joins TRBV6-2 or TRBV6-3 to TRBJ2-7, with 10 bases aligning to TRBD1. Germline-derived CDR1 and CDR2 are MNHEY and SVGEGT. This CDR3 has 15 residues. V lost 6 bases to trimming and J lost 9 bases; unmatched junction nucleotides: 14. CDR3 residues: CASRPGGTGDRWQYF. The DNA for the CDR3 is TGTGCCAGCAGGCCAGGGGGGACAGGGGATCGATGGCAGTACTTC.

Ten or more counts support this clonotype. Here the CDR3 reads CASSSVAGGPSTDTQYF. Here the CDR3 DNA reads TGTGCCAGCAGTTCGGTCGCGGGAGGTCCTAGCACAGATACGCAGTATTTT. The V call is TRBV6-1, the J call TRBJ2-3; 8 bases map to TRBD2. V trimming: 5 bases; J trimming: 0 bases; junction bases outside the gene matches: 10. The germline CDR1 and CDR2 sequences are MNHNS and SASEGT. The CDR3 runs 17 residues.

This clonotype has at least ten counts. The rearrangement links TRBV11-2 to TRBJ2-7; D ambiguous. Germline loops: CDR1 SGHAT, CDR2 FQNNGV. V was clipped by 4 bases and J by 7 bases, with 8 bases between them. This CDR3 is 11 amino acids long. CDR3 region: CASSSRFEQYF. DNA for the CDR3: TGTGCCAGCAGCTCTCGGTTTGAGCAGTACTTC.